The following is a T cell receptor beta chain sequence with its context. Its target is not known. TCRdb re-called the 5' RACE reads through MiXCR, storing one row per CDR3 protein. The sample contains around 300,000 distinct CDR3 sequences, approximately 14% of which appear only once. This record comes from a study of CD8 T cells in ankylosing spondylitis. Overall study findings and caveats: One TCR beta motif, made up of several highly homologous variants, appeared characteristic of ankylosing spondylitis blood. Prior work had noted some motif variants in reactive arthritis blood and synovial fluid.

The CDR3 consists of 16 residues. Between the trimmed V and J ends, which lost 0 bases and 8 bases, there was a span of 19 bases. Per the germline V gene, CDR1 is SGHRS and CDR2 is YFSETQ. J is TRBJ2-3 and V is TRBV5-1; D tentatively reads TRBD1 or TRBD2 (5 bases each). What was sequenced was blood, either unsorted or a sorted T cell fraction (not recorded which). This receptor was identified in a male donor with ankylosing spondylitis or in good health (not recorded which). The DNA for the CDR3 is TGCGCCAGCAGCTTGGTCCCAGAGAGTGGGACGGGTACGCAGTATTTT. This gives the protein CASSLVPESGTGTQYF.